This T cell receptor beta chain comes out of a study of spatial heterogeneity in lung cancer. Study overall: Among detected sequences, beta-chain ones consistently exceeded alpha-chain ones in number.

Documented time point: sample taken at primary tumor resection. The study sequenced unsorted whole RNA from tumor, nontumor lung or frozen PBMC. For this clonotype: Its target is unknown.

Study findings and constraints: Coverage was estimated at roughly 6.5% of tumor T cells for alpha chains and approximately 14% for beta chains. One measure, the expanded intratumoral alpha and beta TCR count, tracked tumor mutation counts.

Deletions cut 4 bases from V and 2 bases from J, with 13 bases between. The CDR3 has 14 amino acids. Looked up from germline, CDR1 is SGDLS and CDR2 is YYNGEE. TCRdb processed the 5' RACE reads anew with MiXCR; each CDR3 protein has one entry. Seen here are 4,400 or so distinct CDR3 sequences, 6% to 7.5% observed once, and the top ten hold 30% to 40%. The starting material was lung tumor tissue, obtained at surgery. The V call is TRBV9, the J call TRBJ2-7; perhaps TRBD2 as D (7 bases). The sequence was obtained from a male donor with early-stage non-small cell lung cancer. The CDR3 region is CASSPGGGTYEQYF. The CDR3 DNA follows: TGTGCCAGCAGCCCGGGGGGCGGAACCTACGAGCAGTACTTC.